The clone carrying this T cell receptor beta chain appeared a few times. This entry comes from a study of blood T cells in healthy people across ages. PCR was performed a second time for about 7 to 11 cycles using a sample-barcoded 5' primer and a J-beta primer mix. Each of the cDNA molecules was tagged by a template-switch adaptor with 12 random nucleotides. In TCRdb, the 5' RACE reads were re-called with MiXCR into one record per CDR3 protein. The data show hundreds of thousands of distinct CDR3 sequences, less than 25% seen once. They isolated at least 6 million PBMCs from each sample. Another study also made use of these data, one on T cells of mothers and their children.

The sequenced sample consisted of blood. The sequence was obtained from a boy between 5 and 17 years old in good health.

CDR3 region: CSVEDQRGGRVGGYTF. In DNA, the CDR3 is TGCAGCGTTGAAGATCAACGGGGGGGCCGAGTCGGCGGCTACACCTTC. This chain joins TRBV29-1 and TRBJ1-2; maybe TRBD1 (6 bases). The ends were cut back, 0 bases at V and 8 bases at J, with 22 bases in the middle. This CDR3 comprises 16 residues. The germline V gene has CDR1 SQVTM and CDR2 ANQGSEA.